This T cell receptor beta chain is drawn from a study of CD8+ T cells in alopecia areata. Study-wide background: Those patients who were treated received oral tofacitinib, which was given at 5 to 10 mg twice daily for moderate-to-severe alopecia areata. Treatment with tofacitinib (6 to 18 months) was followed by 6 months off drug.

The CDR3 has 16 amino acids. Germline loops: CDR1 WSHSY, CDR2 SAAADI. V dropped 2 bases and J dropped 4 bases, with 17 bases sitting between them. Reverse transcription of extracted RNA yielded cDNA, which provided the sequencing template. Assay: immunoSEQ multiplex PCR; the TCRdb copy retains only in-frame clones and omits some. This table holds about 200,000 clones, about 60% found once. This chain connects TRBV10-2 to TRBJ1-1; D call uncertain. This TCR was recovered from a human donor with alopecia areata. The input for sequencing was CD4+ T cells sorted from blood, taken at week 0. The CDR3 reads CASSELRTRAATEAFF. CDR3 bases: TGCGCCAGCAGTGAGCTGCGGACCCGGGCGGCCACTGAAGCTTTCTTT.